This T cell receptor beta chain was observed in a study of breast tumors, draining lymph nodes, adjacent tissues. Study-level points and caveats: Compared with lymph nodes, tumors were less diverse; compared with nontumor tissue, more. That most tumor T cells come from lymph nodes remained unproven. Luminal-like breast cancer showed significantly higher tumor–nontumor repertoire similarity than basal-like.

This clonotype has ten or more counts. What it recognizes is unknown. Samples came from axillary lymph nodes draining the breast cancer. V lost 2 bases, J lost 0 bases, and 16 bases stayed unmatched. This CDR3 contains 20 residues. CDR1 is SGHVS, CDR2 FQNEAQ, per germline. In TCRdb, the multiplex PCR reads were re-called with MiXCR into one record per CDR3 protein. The sample includes nearly 200,000 distinct CDR3 sequences, approximately 30% of them seen just once. The sample comprised axillary lymph node tissue. The rearrangement joins TRBV7-8 to TRBJ2-1, with 7 bases aligning to TRBD2. The origin of this receptor is a female donor with breast cancer. Some clones in this sample may be carry-over from other donors' samples. The CDR3 coding sequence is TGTGCCAGCAGCTTAAGTCGATGGTTGGCGGGAGAAAGCTCCTACAATGAGCAGTTCTTC. It yields the protein CASSLSRWLAGESSYNEQFF.